These 3 T cell receptor beta chains came from one sample sequenced in a study of T cell responses to AZD1222 COVID-19 vaccine. The data were produced by immunoSEQ multiplex PCR, yet TCRdb's version contains in-frame clones alone and is incomplete. The sample carries about 100,000 clones, 88% recorded once. The sequences come from peripheral blood, collected on day 0 of AZD1222 vaccination. These TCRs come from an adult in good health.

The chain employs TRBV24-1 and TRBJ2-2, with no clear D. With 4 bases removed from V and 3 bases from J, the gap between germline ends came to 5 bases. The CDR3 sequence is 13 residues long. The germline gives CDR1 KGHDR, CDR2 SFDVKD. The CDR3 DNA sequence: TGTGCCACCAGTGAGTCCCACACCGGGGAGCTGTTTTTT. Its protein is CATSESHTGELFF.

The CDR3 is CASSMWDRGNTEAFF. The CDR3 DNA is TGTGCCAGTAGTATGTGGGACAGGGGGAACACTGAAGCTTTCTTT. V is TRBV19 and J is TRBJ1-1; 10 bases agree with TRBD1. This CDR3 contains 15 residues. The J segment lost 1 base and the V segment lost 3 bases, leaving 2 bases of the junction unmatched. From germline, CDR1 is LNHDA and CDR2 SQIVND (reference sequence). The full variable domain, its missing parts supplied by reference TRBV19 and TRBJ1-1, is DGGITQSPKYLFRKEGQNVTLSCEQNLNHDAMYWYRQDPGQGLRLIYYSQIVNDFQKGDIAEGYSVSREKKESFPLTVTSAQKNPTAFYLCASSMWDRGNTEAFFGQGTRLTVV.

This sequence joins TRBV19 and TRBJ1-3; 7 nucleotides align to TRBD1. In germline, CDR1 is LNHDA, CDR2 SQIVND (reference sequence). This CDR3 comprises 14 residues. V shed 5 bases, J shed 2 bases, and the junction held 3 bases outside the gene matches. The DNA for the CDR3 is TGTGCCAGTAGTTACGACAGGGCTGGAAACACCATATATTTT. Its protein product is CASSYDRAGNTIYF.